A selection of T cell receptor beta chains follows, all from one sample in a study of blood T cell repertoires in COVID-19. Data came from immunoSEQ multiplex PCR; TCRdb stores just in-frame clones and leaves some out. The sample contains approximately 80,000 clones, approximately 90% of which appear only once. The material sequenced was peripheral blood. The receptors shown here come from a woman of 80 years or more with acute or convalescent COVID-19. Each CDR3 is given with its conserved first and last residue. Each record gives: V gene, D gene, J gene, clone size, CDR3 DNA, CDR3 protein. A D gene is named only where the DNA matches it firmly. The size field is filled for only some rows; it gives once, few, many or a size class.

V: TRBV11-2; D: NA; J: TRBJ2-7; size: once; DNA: TGTGCCAGCAGCTTAACGGGACAACTCTACGAGCAGTACTTC; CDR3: CASSLTGQLYEQYF
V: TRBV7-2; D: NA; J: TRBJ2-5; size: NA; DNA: TGTGCCAGCAGCCTAATCCGGTCGGAGACCCAGTACTTC; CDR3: CASSLIRSETQYF
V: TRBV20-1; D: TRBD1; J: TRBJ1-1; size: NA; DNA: TGCAGTGCTAGTTCAGGGGGTAATAGGAACACTGAAGCTTTCTTT; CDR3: CSASSGGNRNTEAFF
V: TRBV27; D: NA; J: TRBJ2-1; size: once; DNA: TGTGCCAGCAGTAGGCAGACTCAAAAAGGGGCCGGCAATGAGCAGTTCTTC; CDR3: CASSRQTQKGAGNEQFF
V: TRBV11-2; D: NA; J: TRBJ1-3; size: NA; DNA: TGTGCCAGCAGCAGTCCCGGGATCACCGCTGGAAACACCATATATTTT; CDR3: CASSSPGITAGNTIYF
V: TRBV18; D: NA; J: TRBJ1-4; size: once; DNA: TGTGCCAGCTCTCCTGACAGAACTAATAATGAAAAACTGTTTTTT; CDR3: CASSPDRTNNEKLFF
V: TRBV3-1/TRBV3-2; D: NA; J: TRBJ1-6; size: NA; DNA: TGTGCCAGCAGCCAAGCCACATCCAATTCACCCCTCCACTTT; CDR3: CASSQATSNSPLHF
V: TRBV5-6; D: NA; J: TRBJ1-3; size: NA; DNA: TGTGCCAGCAGCTTCACAGGGAGCTCTGGAAACACCATATATTTT; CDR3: CASSFTGSSGNTIYF
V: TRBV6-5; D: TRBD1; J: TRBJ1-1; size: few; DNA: TGTGCCGGACAGGGGGCAGGGACGACTGAAGCTTTCTTT; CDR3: CAGQGAGTTEAFF
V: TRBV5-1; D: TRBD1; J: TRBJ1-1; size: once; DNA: TGCGCCAGCAGCTTGACAGGGGGCGGAAGCACTGAAGCTTTCTTT; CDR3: CASSLTGGGSTEAFF
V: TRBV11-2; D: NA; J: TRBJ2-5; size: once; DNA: TGTGCCAGCAGCTTAGTTCAGGGCCAAGAGACCCAGTACTTC; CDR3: CASSLVQGQETQYF
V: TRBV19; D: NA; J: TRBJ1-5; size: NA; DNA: TGTGCCAGTAGTCCCTTCGGACAGACCAATCAGCCCCAGCATTTT; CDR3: CASSPFGQTNQPQHF
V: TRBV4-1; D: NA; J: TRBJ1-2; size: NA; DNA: TGCGCCAGCAGCCAAGATTCCCTCAACTATGGCTACACCTTC; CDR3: CASSQDSLNYGYTF
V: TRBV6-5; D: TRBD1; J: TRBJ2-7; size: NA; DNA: TGTGCCAGCAGCAAAGAAGGACAGGTCTACGAGCAGTACTTC; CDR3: CASSKEGQVYEQYF
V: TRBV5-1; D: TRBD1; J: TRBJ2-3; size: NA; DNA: TGCGCCAGCCGGACAGGGTCTACAGATACGCAGTATTTT; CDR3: CASRTGSTDTQYF
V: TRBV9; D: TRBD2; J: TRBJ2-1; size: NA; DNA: TGTGCCAGCAGCGTAGGGGCGGGAGGGAACTACAATGAGCAGTTCTTC; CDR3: CASSVGAGGNYNEQFF
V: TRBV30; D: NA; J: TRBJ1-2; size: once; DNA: TGTGCCTGGAGTGCTTTGGGGAACAGGCCAAACTATGGCTACACCTTC; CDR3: CAWSALGNRPNYGYTF
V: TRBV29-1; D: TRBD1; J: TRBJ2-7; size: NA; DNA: TGCAGCGTTGATCGGGGACAGGGGTCCCACGAGCAGTACTTC; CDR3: CSVDRGQGSHEQYF
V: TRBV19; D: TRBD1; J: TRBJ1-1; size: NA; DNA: TGTGCCAGTAGTACGATAACAGGGGGAACTGAAGCTTTCTTT; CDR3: CASSTITGGTEAFF
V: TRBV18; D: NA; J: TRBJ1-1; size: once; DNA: TGTGCCAGCTCACCACTCCGGGATACTGAAGCTTTCTTT; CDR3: CASSPLRDTEAFF
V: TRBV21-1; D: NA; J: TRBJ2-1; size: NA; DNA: TGTGCCAGCAGCAAAGATTACTCTTGGGTAGTAAGGGCTAGCGGGACTTACAATGAGCAGTTCTTC; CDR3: CASSKDYSWVVRASGTYNEQFF
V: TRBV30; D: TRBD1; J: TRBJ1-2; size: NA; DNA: TGTGCCTGGAGCCCCATTTCGGGCAGGGGGGACCTTAACTATGGCTACACCTTC; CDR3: CAWSPISGRGDLNYGYTF
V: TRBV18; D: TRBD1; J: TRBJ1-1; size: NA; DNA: TGTGCCAGCTCACCCGGGACAGGGGCAAACACTGAAGCTTTCTTT; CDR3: CASSPGTGANTEAFF
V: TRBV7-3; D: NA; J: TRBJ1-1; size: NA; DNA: TGTGCCAGCAGCCTCACAGGAGTGAACACTGAAGCTTTCTTT; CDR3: CASSLTGVNTEAFF
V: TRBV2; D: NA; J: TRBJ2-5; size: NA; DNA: TGTGCCAGCAGCCGACAGCTCCAAGAGACCCAGTACTTC; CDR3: CASSRQLQETQYF
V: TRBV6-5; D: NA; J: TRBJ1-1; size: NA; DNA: TGTGCCACCAAGAAAACCGACAGGAACACTGAAGCTTTCTTT; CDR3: CATKKTDRNTEAFF
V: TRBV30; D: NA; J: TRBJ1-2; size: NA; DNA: TGTGCCTGGAATTCGGGAGGGCGCTATGGCTACACCTTC; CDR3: CAWNSGGRYGYTF
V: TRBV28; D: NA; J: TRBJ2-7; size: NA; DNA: TGTGCCTCTCGAGAGGCCTACGAGCAGTACTTC; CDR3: CASREAYEQYF
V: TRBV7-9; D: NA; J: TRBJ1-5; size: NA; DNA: TGTGCCAGCAGCTTAGAAGTTGGAGTGAGCAATCAGCCCCAGCATTTT; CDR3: CASSLEVGVSNQPQHF
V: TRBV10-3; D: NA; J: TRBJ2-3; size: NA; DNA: TGTGCCATCAGTGCATCTTCGGGCACAGATACGCAGTATTTT; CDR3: CAISASSGTDTQYF
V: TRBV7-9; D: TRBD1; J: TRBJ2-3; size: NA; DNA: TGTGCCAGCAGCTTAGGGACAGGGGGTTATACGCAGTATTTT; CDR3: CASSLGTGGYTQYF
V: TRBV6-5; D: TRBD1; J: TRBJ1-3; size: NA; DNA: TGTGCCAGCAGCCGTGGGACAGGGTCTGGAAACACCATATATTTT; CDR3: CASSRGTGSGNTIYF
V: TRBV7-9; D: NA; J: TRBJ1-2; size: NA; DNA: TGTGCCAGCAGCTTTGAGGACTATGGCTACACCTTC; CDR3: CASSFEDYGYTF
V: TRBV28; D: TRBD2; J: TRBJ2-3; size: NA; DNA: TGTGCCAGCAAGCAGGACCTTCGGGGGGGGCCCACAGATACGCAGTATTTT; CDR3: CASKQDLRGGPTDTQYF
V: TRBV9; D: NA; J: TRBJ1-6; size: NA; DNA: TGTGCCAGCACCGAAGGGGCCGGCTATAATTCACCCCTCCACTTT; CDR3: CASTEGAGYNSPLHF
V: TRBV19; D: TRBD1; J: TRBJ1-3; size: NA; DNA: TGTGCCAGTAGTGGGTCTCGGGACAGAGATAGCTCTGGAAACACCATATATTTT; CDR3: CASSGSRDRDSSGNTIYF
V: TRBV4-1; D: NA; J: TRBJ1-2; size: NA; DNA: TGCGCCAGCAGCCCCCGGGGGGACACAAATACCTATGGCTACACCTTC; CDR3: CASSPRGDTNTYGYTF
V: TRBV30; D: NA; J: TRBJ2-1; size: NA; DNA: TGTGCCTGCCAGAGGGGGAGTCACAATGAGCAGTTCTTC; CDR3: CACQRGSHNEQFF
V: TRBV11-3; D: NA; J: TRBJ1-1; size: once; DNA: TGTGCCAGCAGCTCGACAGGGAACACTGAAGCTTTCTTT; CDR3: CASSSTGNTEAFF
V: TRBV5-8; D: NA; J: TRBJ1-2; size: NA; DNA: TGTGCCAGCAGCTTGTGGTCAGGGGACTATGGCTACACCTTC; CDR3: CASSLWSGDYGYTF
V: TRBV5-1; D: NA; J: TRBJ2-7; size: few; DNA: TGCGCCAGCAGCTTGGAGCGACGGAGCTACGAGCAGTACTTC; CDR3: CASSLERRSYEQYF
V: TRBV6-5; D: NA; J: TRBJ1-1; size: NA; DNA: TGTGCCAGCAGCACCATAGGAGTGTGGGCTTTCTTT; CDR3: CASSTIGVWAFF
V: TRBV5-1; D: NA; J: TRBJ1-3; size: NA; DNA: TGCGCCAGCAGCGACCCGGGTGGCTCTGGAAACACCATATATTTT; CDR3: CASSDPGGSGNTIYF
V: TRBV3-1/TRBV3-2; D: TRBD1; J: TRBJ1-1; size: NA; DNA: TGTGCCAGCAGCCAATGGCAGGGGGTGACGAACACTGAAGCTTTCTTT; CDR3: CASSQWQGVTNTEAFF
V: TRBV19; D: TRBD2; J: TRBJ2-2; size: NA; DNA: TGTGCCACCGCTAGCGGGGGCTGGAACACCGGGGAGCTGTTTTTT; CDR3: CATASGGWNTGELFF
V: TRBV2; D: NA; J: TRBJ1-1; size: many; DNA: TGTGCCAGCAACCACGGACAAACGAACACTGAAGCTTTCTTT; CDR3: CASNHGQTNTEAFF
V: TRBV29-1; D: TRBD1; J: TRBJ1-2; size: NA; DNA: TGCAGCGGCCTCGACAGGGGCTATGGCTACACCTTC; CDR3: CSGLDRGYGYTF
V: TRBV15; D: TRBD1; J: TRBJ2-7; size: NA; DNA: TGTGCCACCAGCAGGGGGGGACAGGGGCTCCACGAGCAGTACTTC; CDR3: CATSRGGQGLHEQYF
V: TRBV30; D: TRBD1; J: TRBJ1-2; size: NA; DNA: TGTGCCTGGAGGGTCCGGGACAGGGGGCACTATGGCTACACCTTC; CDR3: CAWRVRDRGHYGYTF
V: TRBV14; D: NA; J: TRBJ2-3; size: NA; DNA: TGTGCCAGCAGCCAACGGAGCGTCGCAGATACGCAGTATTTT; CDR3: CASSQRSVADTQYF
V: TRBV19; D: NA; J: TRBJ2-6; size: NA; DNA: TGTGCCAGTAGTATCCGGGGGGCCGGGGCCAACGTCCTGACTTTC; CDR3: CASSIRGAGANVLTF
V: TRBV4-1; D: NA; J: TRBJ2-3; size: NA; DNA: TGCGCCAGCAGCCAGCAGACGGGGGTCACAGATACGCAGTATTTT; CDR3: CASSQQTGVTDTQYF